What follows are 25 T cell receptor beta chains derived from one specimen sequenced in a study of blood T cells in healthy people across ages. It was with a sample-barcoded 5' primer and a J-beta primer mix that a second PCR of roughly 7 to 12 cycles was run. A single record per CDR3 protein comes from TCRdb applying MiXCR to the 5' RACE reads. The sample holds some 790,000 distinct CDR3 sequences, under 35% seen once. Sequenced material: blood. The source is a woman aged 80 or over in good health.

With regard to this clonotype: Given a much more abundant clone one base away, this may be a read error. The J gene is TRBJ1-4, the V gene TRBV5-5; 10 bases are shared with TRBD1. This CDR3 has 15 amino acids. Germline V gene data show CDR1 as SGHKS and CDR2 as YYEKEE (reference sequence). V gave up 4 bases and J gave up 6 bases; unmatched junction bases: 6. The CDR3 DNA reads TGTGCCAGCAGCCCTTTCGGGACAGGGGATGAAAAACTGTTTTTT. Translated: CASSPFGTGDEKLFF.

Details on this clonotype: A clone one base away is much larger, so this may be a read error. The chain recombines TRBV12-3 or TRBV12-4 with TRBJ1-4; weak D call: TRBD1 (6 bases). The CDR3 contains 14 residues. Trimming left V 8 bases short and J 4 bases short, with 14 bases between. The CDR3 here is CASGGRGNNEKLFF. CDR3 DNA: TGTGCCAGCGGGGGCAGGGGAAATAATGAAAAACTGTTTTTT.

This clonotype was counted many times. The genes are TRBV6-5 and TRBJ2-1; 9 bases align to TRBD1. Germline V gives CDR1 MNHEY, CDR2 SVGAGI. Trimming at V came to 6 bases and at J to 4 bases, leaving 1 base not matched to a gene. The CDR3 runs to 13 residues. The DNA for the CDR3 is TGTGCCAGCAGGGGACAGGGATACAATGAGCAGTTCTTC. Translation gives CASRGQGYNEQFF.

This clonotype has more than one count but fewer than ten. This rearrangement joins TRBV7-2 to TRBJ2-2, with D perhaps TRBD2 (6 bases). This CDR3 has 15 residues. Germline assignment: CDR1 SGHTA and CDR2 FQGNSA. The V end lost 2 bases, the J end lost 1 base, and 8 bases lay between the germline ends. The CDR3 DNA reads TGTGCCAGCAGCTTACGGGGGATGAACACCGGGGAGCTGTTTTTT. The encoded protein is CASSLRGMNTGELFF.

Remarks on this clonotype: Possible read error: a much larger clone is one base away. V usage is TRBV3-1 and J usage is TRBJ2-1; D gene ambiguous. The CDR3 is 14 residues long. V shed 1 base and J shed 5 bases, with 9 bases lying between them. Germline CDR1 LGHDT, CDR2 YNNKEL (reference sequence). The CDR3 sequence: CASSQARSNNEQFF. The DNA for the CDR3 is TGTGCCAGCAGCCAAGCGAGGTCCAACAATGAGCAGTTCTTC.

The V call is TRBV11-2, the J call TRBJ1-3, with 7 bases matching TRBD1. Trimming removed 5 bases from V and 0 bases from J; junction bases left unmatched: 7. This CDR3 has 16 residues. Germline V gene data show CDR1 as SGHAT and CDR2 as FQNNGV. CDR3 sequence: CASSPWDRSSGNTIYF. DNA for the CDR3: TGTGCCAGCAGCCCGTGGGACAGAAGCTCTGGAAACACCATATATTTT.

This clonotype occurred many times. CDR3 loop: CAISDRGGTLNTEAFF. In DNA, the CDR3 is TGTGCCATCAGTGACAGGGGGGGGACTTTGAACACTGAAGCTTTCTTT. The V and J genes are TRBV10-3 and TRBJ1-1; 7 nucleotides match TRBD1. CDR1 is ENHRY, CDR2 SYGVKD, per germline. V trimming: 3 bases; J trimming: 0 bases; junction bases outside the gene matches: 7. The CDR3 is 16 residues long.

Comment on this clonotype: Given a much more abundant clone one base away, this may be a read error. This chain joins TRBV12-3 or TRBV12-4 and TRBJ2-7; tentative D call: TRBD1 (5 bases). CDR3 length equals 13 residues. V shed 3 bases and J shed 7 bases, with 13 bases lying between them. As DNA, the CDR3 is TGTGCCAGCAGTTTGGTAGGGGTCGATGAGCAGTACTTC. Encoded protein: CASSLVGVDEQYF.

This clonotype has ten or more counts. The chain employs TRBV20-1 and TRBJ2-7; D is ambiguous. This CDR3 is built from 11 residues. The germline V gene encodes CDR1 DFQATT and CDR2 SNEGSKA (reference sequence). V was trimmed by 6 bases and J by 2 bases, leaving 8 bases between them. The DNA of the CDR3 is TGCAGTGCAGGCAGGACCTACGAGCAGTACTTC. It is translated as CSAGRTYEQYF.

This clonotype was seen at least ten times. The chain employs TRBV7-2 and TRBJ2-5; 7 nucleotides align to TRBD1. This CDR3 region has 15 residues. Trimming cost V 4 bases and J 2 bases; bases outside gene matches: 7. CDR1 SGHTA and CDR2 FQGNSA come from the germline V gene. CDR3 in DNA: TGTGCCAGCAGCTGGGCCCCCAGGGGGCAAGAGACCCAGTACTTC. This sequence encodes CASSWAPRGQETQYF.

This clonotype was seen at least ten times. The gene calls are TRBV4-3 and TRBJ2-5; tentatively, D is TRBD2 (5 bases). Trimming took 0 bases from V and 1 from J, leaving 21 bases between them. Germline CDR1 LGHNA, CDR2 YSLEER. The length of the CDR3 is 19 residues. CDR3 sequence reads: CASSQDLEVLRGPQETQYF. CDR3 in DNA: TGCGCCAGCAGCCAAGATTTGGAGGTCCTTAGAGGGCCCCAAGAGACCCAGTACTTC.

There are many counts of this clonotype. The V call is TRBV2, the J call TRBJ2-5; a possible D gene is TRBD1 (6 bases). Trimming cost V 7 bases and J 2 bases, with 8 bases left between them. The germline V gene has CDR1 SNHLY and CDR2 FYNNEI. CDR3 length equals 12 residues. The chain's CDR3 is CASTGQQETQYF. CDR3 nucleotide sequence: TGTGCCAGCACCGGACAGCAAGAGACCCAGTACTTC.

In its sample, this clonotype was seen many times. This sequence joins TRBV29-1 and TRBJ2-1; 10 nucleotides align to TRBD1. Germline V gives CDR1 SQVTM, CDR2 ANQGSEA. The CDR3 covers 14 residues. J lost 2 bases, V lost 4 bases, and 2 bases had no gene match. CDR3 sequence reads: CSVGDRGTYNEQFF. In nucleotides, the CDR3 is TGCAGCGTTGGGGACAGGGGAACCTACAATGAGCAGTTCTTC.

V and J are TRBV7-2 and TRBJ2-3; 7 bases map to TRBD2. The CDR3 length is 16 residues. The V segment lost 5 bases and the J segment 5 bases; nucleotides outside the gene matches: 13. CDR1 SGHTA and CDR2 FQGNSA come from the germline V gene. Here the CDR3 DNA reads TGTGCCAGCAGCGCAACCGGGACTACCAAAATAGATACGCAGTATTTT. Translating it yields CASSATGTTKIDTQYF. The full variable domain, rest sourced from reference TRBV7-2 and TRBJ2-3, is GAGVSQSPSNKVTEKGKDVELRCDPISGHTALYWYRQSLGQGLEFLIYFQGNSAPDKSGLPSDRFSAERTGGSVSTLTIQRTQQEDSAVYLCASSATGTTKIDTQYFGPGTRLTVL.

This clonotype appeared many times. V usage is TRBV5-5 and J usage is TRBJ1-2, with unresolved D. Between the trimmed V and J ends, which lost 1 base and 8 bases, there was a span of 12 bases. Germline V CDR1 and CDR2: SGHKS, YYEKEE (reference sequence). The CDR3 runs 13 residues. The CDR3 loop reads CASSLTERGGYTF. CDR3 nucleotide sequence: TGTGCCAGCAGCTTGACAGAGCGAGGGGGCTACACCTTC. Drawing the rest from reference TRBV5-5 and TRBJ1-2, the complete variable domain is DAGVTQSPTHLIKTRGQQVTLRCSPISGHKSVSWYQQVLGQGPQFIFQYYEKEERGRGNFPDRFSARQFPNYSSELNVNALLLGDSALYLCASSLTERGGYTFGSGTRLTVV.

This clonotype has at least ten counts. This chain links TRBV7-9 with TRBJ1-2; D is perhaps TRBD1 (5 bases). The germline V and J ends were trimmed by 0 bases and 7 bases, with 9 bases remaining between them. CDR1 is SEHNR, CDR2 FQNEAQ, per germline (reference sequence). The CDR3 contains 13 residues. CDR3 in DNA: TGTGCCAGCAGCTTAGCTCCAGGGAGTGGCTACACCTTC. Translating gives CASSLAPGSGYTF.

This chain links TRBV20-1 with TRBJ2-1; 11 bases fit TRBD2. CDR3 length: 14 amino acids. Unmatched junction bases numbered 6, after V lost 5 bases and J lost 6 bases. Germline CDR1 reads DFQATT; CDR2 reads SNEGSKA (reference sequence). The CDR3 is CSALAGGRINEQFF. As DNA, the CDR3 is TGCAGTGCTTTAGCGGGGGGGCGGATCAATGAGCAGTTCTTC.

The rearrangement links TRBV18 to TRBJ1-2; D not certain. Trimming took off 2 bases at V and 7 bases at J, with 11 bases between the two ends. Germline CDR1 and CDR2: KGHSH and LQKENI. The CDR3 runs to 13 residues. The CDR3 spells CASSPSEGFGYTF. The CDR3, as DNA: TGTGCCAGCTCACCATCCGAGGGTTTTGGCTACACCTTC. Looking up the rest from reference TRBV18 and TRBJ1-2 gives the full variable domain: NAGVMQNPRHLVRRRGQEARLRCSPMKGHSHVYWYRQLPEEGLKFMVYLQKENIIDESGMPKERFSAEFPKEGPSILRIQQVVRGDSAAYFCASSPSEGFGYTFGSGTRLTVV.

The V call is TRBV10-3, the J call TRBJ2-2, with unresolved D. CDR3 length equals 14 residues. Trimming took off 6 bases at V and 4 bases at J, with 12 bases between the two ends. In germline, CDR1 is ENHRY, CDR2 SYGVKD. The CDR3 coding sequence is TGTGCCATCAGCGTCGCCTCTAGCACCGGGGAGCTGTTTTTT. Translated: CAISVASSTGELFF.

This clonotype was observed a few times. J is TRBJ1-2 and V is TRBV7-2; D possibly corresponds to TRBD1 (5 bases). Germline loops: CDR1 SGHTA, CDR2 FQGNSA. This CDR3 is built from 16 residues. V dropped 5 bases and J dropped 0 bases, with 16 bases sitting between them. CDR3: CASSVNLGGANYGYTF. CDR3 sequence (DNA): TGTGCCAGCAGCGTTAATCTCGGGGGGGCTAACTATGGCTACACCTTC.

The chain couples TRBV10-3 to TRBJ1-5; D is ambiguous. CDR3 length equals 14 residues. Trimming took 6 bases from V and 0 from J, leaving 9 bases between them. CDR1 and CDR2 from the germline V gene are ENHRY and SYGVKD. The CDR3 sequence is CAIREGNSNQPQHF. The CDR3 DNA follows: TGTGCCATCAGGGAGGGTAATAGCAATCAGCCCCAGCATTTT.

This clonotype was counted a few times. The chain recombines TRBV7-2 with TRBJ2-4; D call uncertain. V lost 3 bases to trimming and J lost 0 bases, with 15 bases between them. The CDR3 is made up of 17 amino acids. Germline loops: CDR1 SGHTA, CDR2 FQGNSA. CDR3 loop: CASSFGRTRLAKNIQYF. The DNA of the CDR3 is TGTGCCAGCAGCTTCGGACGGACCAGATTAGCCAAAAACATTCAGTACTTC.

Turning to this clonotype: This may be a read error, as it is one base from a much larger clone. The chain uses TRBV5-6 and TRBJ2-7, with D perhaps assigned TRBD1 or TRBD2 (7 bases each). CDR3 length equals 16 residues. Germline values: CDR1 SGHDT, CDR2 YYEEEE. Trimming pared 2 bases from V and 7 bases from J, leaving 22 bases between. Here the CDR3 reads CASSFGGGRQGNEQYF. The CDR3 bases are TGTGCCAGCAGCTTTGGGGGGGGTAGACAGGGAAATGAGCAGTACTTC.

This clonotype was detected only a few times. A read error is possible here, since a much larger clone lies one base away. V gene TRBV4-3 combines with J gene TRBJ1-2; tentatively, D is TRBD1 (6 bases). The length of the CDR3 is 19 residues. The germline CDR1 and CDR2 sequences are LGHNA and YSLEER. The CDR3 coding sequence is TGCGCCAGCAGCCAGGACACCGCCAGGGGCCTGCCTGGTCGGGATGGCTGCACCTTC. Translating it yields CASSQDTARGLPGRDGCTF.

The chain joins TRBV20-1 to TRBJ1-1; the D gene is possibly TRBD1 (6 bases). Per germline, CDR1 DFQATT and CDR2 SNEGSKA (reference sequence). V was shortened by 4 bases and J by 1 base, with 16 bases between the two germline ends. This CDR3 contains 15 residues. The CDR3 DNA is TGCAGTGCTAATAGGGGGGCAAGAGGGAACACTGAAGCTTTCTTT. This encodes CSANRGARGNTEAFF.